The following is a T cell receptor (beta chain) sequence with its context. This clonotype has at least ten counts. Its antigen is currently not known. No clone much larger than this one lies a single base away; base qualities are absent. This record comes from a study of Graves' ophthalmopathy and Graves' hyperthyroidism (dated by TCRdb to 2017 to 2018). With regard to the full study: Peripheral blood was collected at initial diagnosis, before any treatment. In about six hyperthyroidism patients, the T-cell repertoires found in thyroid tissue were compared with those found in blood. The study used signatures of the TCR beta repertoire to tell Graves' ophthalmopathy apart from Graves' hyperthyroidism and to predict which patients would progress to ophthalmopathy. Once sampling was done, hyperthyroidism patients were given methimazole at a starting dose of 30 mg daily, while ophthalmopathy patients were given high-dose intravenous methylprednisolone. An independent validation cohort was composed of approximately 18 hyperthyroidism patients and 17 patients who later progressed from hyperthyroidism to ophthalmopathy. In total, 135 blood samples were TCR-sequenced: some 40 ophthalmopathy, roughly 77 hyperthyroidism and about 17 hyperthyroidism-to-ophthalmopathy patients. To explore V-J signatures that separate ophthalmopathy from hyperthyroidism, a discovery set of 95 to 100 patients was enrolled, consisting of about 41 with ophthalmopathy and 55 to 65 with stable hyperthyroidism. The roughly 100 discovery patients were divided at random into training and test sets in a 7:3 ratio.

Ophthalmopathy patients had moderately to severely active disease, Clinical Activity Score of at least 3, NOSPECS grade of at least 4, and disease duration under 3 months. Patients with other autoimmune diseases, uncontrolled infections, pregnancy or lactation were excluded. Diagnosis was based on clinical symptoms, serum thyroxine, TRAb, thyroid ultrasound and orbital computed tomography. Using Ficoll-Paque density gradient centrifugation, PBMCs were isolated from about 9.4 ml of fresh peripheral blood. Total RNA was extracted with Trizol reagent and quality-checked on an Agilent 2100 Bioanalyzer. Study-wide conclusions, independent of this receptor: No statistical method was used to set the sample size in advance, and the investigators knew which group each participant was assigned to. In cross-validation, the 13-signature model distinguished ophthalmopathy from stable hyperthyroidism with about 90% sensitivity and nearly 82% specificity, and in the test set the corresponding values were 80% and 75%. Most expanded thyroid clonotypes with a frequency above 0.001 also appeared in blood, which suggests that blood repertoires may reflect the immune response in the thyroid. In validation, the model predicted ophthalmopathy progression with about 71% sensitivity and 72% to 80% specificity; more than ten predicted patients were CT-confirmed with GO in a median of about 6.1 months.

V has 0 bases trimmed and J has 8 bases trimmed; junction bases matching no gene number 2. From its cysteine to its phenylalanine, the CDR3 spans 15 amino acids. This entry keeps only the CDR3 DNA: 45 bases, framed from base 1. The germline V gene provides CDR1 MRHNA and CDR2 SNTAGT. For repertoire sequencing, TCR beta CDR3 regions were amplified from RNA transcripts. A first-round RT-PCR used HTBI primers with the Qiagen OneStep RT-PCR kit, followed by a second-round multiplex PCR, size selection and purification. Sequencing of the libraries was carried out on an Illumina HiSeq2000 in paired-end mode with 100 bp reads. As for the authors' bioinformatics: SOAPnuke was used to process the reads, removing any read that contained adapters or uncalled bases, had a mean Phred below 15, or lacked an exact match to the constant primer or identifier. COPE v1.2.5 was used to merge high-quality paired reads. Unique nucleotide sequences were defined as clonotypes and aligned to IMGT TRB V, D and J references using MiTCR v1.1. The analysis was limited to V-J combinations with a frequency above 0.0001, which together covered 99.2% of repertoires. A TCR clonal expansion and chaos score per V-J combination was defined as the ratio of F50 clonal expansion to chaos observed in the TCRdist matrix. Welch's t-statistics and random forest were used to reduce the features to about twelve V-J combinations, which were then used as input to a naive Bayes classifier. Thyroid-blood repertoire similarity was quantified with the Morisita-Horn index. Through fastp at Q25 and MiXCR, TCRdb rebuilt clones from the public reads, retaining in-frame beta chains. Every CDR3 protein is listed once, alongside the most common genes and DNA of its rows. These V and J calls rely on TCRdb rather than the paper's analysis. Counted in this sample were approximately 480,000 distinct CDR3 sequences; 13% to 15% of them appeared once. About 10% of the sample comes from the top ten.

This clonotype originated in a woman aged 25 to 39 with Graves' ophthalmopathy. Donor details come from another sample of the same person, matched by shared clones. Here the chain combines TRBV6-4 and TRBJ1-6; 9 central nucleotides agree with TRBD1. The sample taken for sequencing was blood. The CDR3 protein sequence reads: CASSDSTGGDSPLHF. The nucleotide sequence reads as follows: TGTGCCAGCAGTGACTCCACAGGGGGCGATTCACCCCTCCACTTT.